These 15 T cell receptor beta chains came from one sample sequenced in a study of T cells in Graves' hyperthyroidism and ophthalmopathy (dated by TCRdb to the late 2010s). The library was produced with multiplex PCR. The reads were generated on an Illumina HiSeq 2000. TCR beta CDR3 regions were amplified from RNA transcripts. The first round of RT-PCR for the TCR CDR3 was performed with the HTBI primer set and the Qiagen OneStep RT-PCR kit. TCRdb passed the public sequencing reads through fastp at Q25 and MiXCR, retaining productive beta sequences. Each record represents a unique CDR3 protein, reported with the most common genes and DNA among its rows. This sample lists more than 500,000 distinct CDR3 sequences; about 46% were detected once. Approximately 44% of the sample is held by the ten biggest clonotypes. Sequencing was done on a sample of peripheral blood or thyroid tissue (not recorded which). The receptors come from an adult woman with Graves' disease, either hyperthyroidism or ophthalmopathy (not recorded which).

This clonotype was recorded many times. The CDR3 here is CSVDTGGGTEAFF. CDR3 DNA: TGCAGCGTGGATACAGGGGGCGGCACTGAAGCTTTCTTT. The chain has TRBV29-1 and TRBJ1-1; 9 bases are shared with TRBD1. Germline assignment: CDR1 SQVTM and CDR2 ANQGSEA. V was pared by 6 bases and J by 4 bases, with 6 bases of the junction left unmatched. This CDR3 has 13 residues.

The sample holds many counts of this clonotype. The gene calls are TRBV4-3 and TRBJ1-4; 7 bases are shared with TRBD1. CDR1 is LGHNA and CDR2 is YSLEER in the germline V gene. This CDR3 spans 16 amino acids. With 3 bases clipped from V and 4 bases from J, the junction kept 8 bases outside the gene matches. The CDR3 nucleotides read TGCGCCAGCAGCCACGGAGCCCGGGACAGTAATGAAAAACTGTTTTTT. Its protein product is CASSHGARDSNEKLFF.

V and J are TRBV15 and TRBJ1-6, with a weak D call TRBD1 (5 bases). Trimming removed 3 bases from V and 13 bases from J, with 16 bases in between. Germline lookup yields CDR1 LNHNV and CDR2 YYDKDF (reference sequence). The CDR3 runs 14 residues. The CDR3, as DNA: TGTGCCACCAGCAGCTTAGGAATGGGGGACCCCCTCCACTTT. Protein product: CATSSLGMGDPLHF.

This chain uses TRBV10-3 with TRBJ2-5; 8 bases agree with TRBD2. The V and J ends lost 7 bases and 3 bases, in that order; junction bases with no gene match: 10. This CDR3 has 15 amino acids. The germline CDR1 and CDR2 sequences are ENHRY and SYGVKD. The CDR3 sequence is CAIKSSAGVKETQYF. CDR3 DNA sequence: TGTGCCATCAAGTCTTCAGCGGGAGTCAAAGAGACCCAGTACTTC.

The rearrangement uses TRBV7-3 and TRBJ2-5, with 16 bases that match TRBD2. Germline V gene sequence: CDR1 SGHTA, CDR2 FQGTGA. CDR3 size: 18 residues. Trimming at V came to 5 bases and at J to 2 bases, leaving 8 bases not matched to a gene. DNA for the CDR3: TGTGCCAGCAGCCCAGGGACTAGCGGGAGGGCCAGGCAAGAGACCCAGTACTTC. This translates into CASSPGTSGRARQETQYF. Full variable domain (missing parts from reference TRBV7-3 and TRBJ2-5): GAGVSQTPSNKVTEKGKYVELRCDPISGHTALYWYRQSLGQGPEFLIYFQGTGAADDSGLPNDRFFAVRPEGSVSTLKIQRTERGDSAVYLCASSPGTSGRARQETQYFGPGTRLLVL.

The rearrangement uses TRBV7-9 and TRBJ2-7; D gene uncertain. Per the germline V gene, CDR1 is SEHNR and CDR2 is FQNEAQ (reference sequence). CDR3 size: 14 residues. V lost 3 bases, J lost 0 bases, and 9 bases lay in between. The CDR3 nucleotides read TGTGCCAGCAGCTTTAGGTGGAGCTCCTACGAGCAGTACTTC. It is translated as CASSFRWSSYEQYF.

The chain is built from TRBV7-3 and TRBJ1-2; D may be TRBD1 (5 bases). The CDR3 extends over 15 amino acids. Germline V gene lookup returns CDR1 SGHTA and CDR2 FQGTGA. Trimming took off 5 bases at V and 2 bases at J, with 15 bases between the two ends. The CDR3 loop is CASSRPGRRNYGYTF. CDR3 nucleotides: TGTGCCAGCAGCCGACCGGGACGGAGGAACTATGGCTACACCTTC.

The CDR3 protein is CSARDLGRSSYEQYF. In nucleotides, the CDR3 is TGCAGTGCTAGAGATCTAGGCAGAAGCTCCTACGAGCAGTACTTC. The V gene is TRBV20-1, the J gene TRBJ2-7; D ambiguous. The CDR3 has 15 residues. Between the trimmed V and J ends, which lost 0 bases and 0 bases, there was a span of 12 bases. Looked up from germline, CDR1 is DFQATT and CDR2 is SNEGSKA (reference sequence).

The chain employs TRBV20-1 and TRBJ1-3; D is uncertain. Trimming took off 6 bases at V and 0 bases at J, with 9 bases between the two ends. The CDR3 is 13 amino acids. CDR1 is DFQATT and CDR2 is SNEGSKA in the germline V gene (reference sequence). The CDR3 region has the DNA TGCAGTGCCGAACGGGGCTCTGGAAACACCATATATTTT. It is translated as CSAERGSGNTIYF.

In its sample, this clonotype was seen many times. Here the CDR3 reads CASSMVEGFYNQPQHF. DNA for the CDR3: TGTGCCAGTAGTATGGTCGAGGGTTTTTACAATCAGCCCCAGCATTTT. The V gene is TRBV19, the J gene TRBJ1-5, with D hard to call. V was pared by 3 bases and J by 3 bases, with 15 bases between. CDR1 is LNHDA and CDR2 is SQIVND in the germline V gene (reference sequence). This CDR3 contains 16 residues. Drawing the rest from reference TRBV19 and TRBJ1-5, the complete variable domain is DGGITQSPKYLFRKEGQNVTLSCEQNLNHDAMYWYRQDPGQGLRLIYYSQIVNDFQKGDIAEGYSVSREKKESFPLTVTSAQKNPTAFYLCASSMVEGFYNQPQHFGDGTRLSIL.

Ten or more counts support this clonotype. The chain joins TRBV25-1 to TRBJ2-7; a weak D match, TRBD1 (5 bases). In germline, CDR1 is MGHDK, CDR2 SYGVNS. The CDR3 is made up of 14 amino acids. V lost 5 bases and J 3 bases, leaving 14 bases between the germline ends. In nucleotides, the CDR3 is TGTGCCAGCAGTAAAGGCCAGGGTTACTACGAGCAGTACTTC. As protein: CASSKGQGYYEQYF.

This clonotype was counted at least ten times. The chain uses TRBV20-1 and TRBJ1-2, with unresolved D. Germline V gene sequence: CDR1 DFQATT, CDR2 SNEGSKA (reference sequence). The CDR3 covers 14 residues. V was shortened by 0 bases and J by 4 bases, with 12 bases between the two germline ends. The CDR3 sequence is CSARDPRGSYGYTF. The CDR3 DNA sequence: TGCAGTGCTAGAGACCCCAGAGGCTCCTATGGCTACACCTTC.

In its sample, this clonotype was seen many times. The V and J genes are TRBV20-1 and TRBJ2-7, with D uncertain. Germline values: CDR1 DFQATT, CDR2 SNEGSKA (reference sequence). Trimming took off 5 bases at V and 1 base at J, with 18 bases between the two ends. The CDR3 is 15 amino acids. The CDR3 DNA reads TGCAGTGCTGAAGGTCATTTAGCTCCTTCCTACGAGCAGTACTTC. Its translation: CSAEGHLAPSYEQYF.

V is TRBV29-1 and J is TRBJ1-4, with D maybe TRBD1 (6 bases). Germline loops: CDR1 SQVTM, CDR2 ANQGSEA. The CDR3 totals 14 residues. Trimming left V 5 bases short and J 6 bases short, with 16 bases between. The CDR3 coding sequence is TGCAGCGTTATTTATACGACAGGCGATGAAAAACTGTTTTTT. The encoded protein is CSVIYTTGDEKLFF.

The chain is built from TRBV9 and TRBJ1-1; D ambiguous. CDR1 is SGDLS, CDR2 YYNGEE, per germline. This CDR3 is built from 15 residues. Trimming removed 0 bases at V and 5 bases at J, with 14 bases between. CDR3 amino acids: CASSVDISFGTEAFF. CDR3 nucleotides: TGTGCCAGCAGCGTAGATATCAGTTTCGGGACTGAAGCTTTCTTT.